A selection of T cell receptor beta chains follows, all from one sample in a study of blood T cell repertoires in COVID-19. Assay used: immunoSEQ multiplex PCR; TCRdb lists only in-frame clones, some missing. The top ten clones hold 11% of a sample with approximately 170,000 clones, approximately 84% of them seen once. The sequencing input was peripheral blood. These receptors were collected from a man aged 70 or older with active or convalescent COVID-19. Both conserved end residues are part of each CDR3. The D gene is left open where the match is weak. The size field is filled for only some rows; it gives once, few, many or a size class.

>TRBJ1-5|.|TRBV6-2/TRBV6-3|.
TGTGCCAGCAGCTTATCCGGGACATTAGGTATTCAGCCCCAGCATTTT
CASSLSGTLGIQPQHF
>TRBJ2-1|TRBD2|TRBV5-1|once
TGCGCCAGCAGCTCTAGCGGGAGCTCCTACAATGAGCAGTTCTTC
CASSSSGSSYNEQFF
>TRBJ1-4|TRBD1|TRBV5-1|.
TGCGCCAGCAGCTTGGTAGGGGGCAGAAATGAAAAACTGTTTTTT
CASSLVGGRNEKLFF
>TRBJ1-5|.|TRBV24-1|.
TGTGCCACCAGTGATGGCCCTAGGGGTCAGCCCCAGCATTTT
CATSDGPRGQPQHF
>TRBJ1-5|TRBD1|TRBV18|few
TGTGCCAGCTCACCCTCCCCGGGACAGAGCAATCAGCCCCAGCATTTT
CASSPSPGQSNQPQHF
>TRBJ1-2|.|TRBV5-4|once
TGTGCCAGCAGCTTCGGACAGAGAAACTATGGCTACACCTTC
CASSFGQRNYGYTF
>TRBJ1-2|TRBD1|TRBV3-1/TRBV3-2|once
TGTGCCAGCAGAGCCGCCCCGGGGACAGGGGTTCGAGGGAACTATGGCTACACCTTC
CASRAAPGTGVRGNYGYTF
>TRBJ1-6|TRBD1|TRBV28|few
TGTGCCAGCAGTTTAGTTGGGACAGGGAGAAATTCACCCCTCCACTTT
CASSLVGTGRNSPLHF
>TRBJ1-2|.|TRBV30|.
TGTGCCTGGAGTTTGGGGTGGAGCGGCAGATATGGCTACACCTTC
CAWSLGWSGRYGYTF
>TRBJ2-5|TRBD1|TRBV7-2|.
TGTGCCAGCAACTCCGGGACAGGGGTCGAGACCCAGTACTTC
CASNSGTGVETQYF
>TRBJ1-5|.|TRBV9|.
TGTGCCAGCAGCGTAGATCCCTATAGCAATCAGCCCCAGCATTTT
CASSVDPYSNQPQHF
>TRBJ1-2|TRBD1|TRBV27|.
TGTGCCAGCAGTTCGGGACAGACCTATGGCTACACCTTC
CASSSGQTYGYTF